This T cell receptor (beta chain) came from a study of identical twins. Study-level results: Its conclusions, products of cross-sectional statistical analysis, did not come from following the same donors. Insertions were fewer in abundant cord blood beta clonotypes, whereas memory repertoires showed none of this pattern.

Each cDNA held unique molecular identifiers, and template switching gave it a universal primer site. In TCRdb, the 5' RACE reads were re-called with MiXCR into one record per CDR3 protein. The profile shows 640,000 or so distinct CDR3 sequences, less than 7% of them singletons. With respect to this clonotype: Its antigen remains unknown.

V shed 3 bases, J shed 6 bases, and the junction held 16 bases outside the gene matches. CDR3 length equals 18 residues. In germline, CDR1 is MDHEN, CDR2 SYDVKM. This clonotype was obtained from a man between 18 and 35 years old in good health. The sequencing sample was made of naive T cells sorted from blood. The chain links TRBV28 to TRBJ1-5, with 8 bases aligning to TRBD1. CDR3 region: CASSFPGQAKLGAQPQHF. The CDR3 DNA is TGTGCCAGCAGTTTTCCGGGACAGGCAAAACTCGGTGCTCAGCCCCAGCATTTT.